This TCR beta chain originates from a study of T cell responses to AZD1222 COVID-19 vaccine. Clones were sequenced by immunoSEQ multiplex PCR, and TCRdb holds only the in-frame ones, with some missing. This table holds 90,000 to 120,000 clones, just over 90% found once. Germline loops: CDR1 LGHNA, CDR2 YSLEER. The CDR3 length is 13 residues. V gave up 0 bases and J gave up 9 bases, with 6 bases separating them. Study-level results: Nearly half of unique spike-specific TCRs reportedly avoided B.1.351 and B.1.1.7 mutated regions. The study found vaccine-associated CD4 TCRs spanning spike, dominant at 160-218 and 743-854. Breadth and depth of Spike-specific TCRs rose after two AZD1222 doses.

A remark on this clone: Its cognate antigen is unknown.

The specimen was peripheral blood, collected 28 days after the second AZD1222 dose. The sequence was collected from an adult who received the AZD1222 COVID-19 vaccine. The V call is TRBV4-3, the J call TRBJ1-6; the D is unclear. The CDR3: CASSQEAFSPLHF. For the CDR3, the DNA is TGCGCCAGCAGCCAAGAGGCTTTTTCACCCCTCCACTTT.